Reported below is one T cell receptor beta chain. Its antigen is unknown. Other nucleotide sequences from this sample produce the same CDR3. Germline values: CDR1 KGHSH, CDR2 LQKENI. V lost 5 bases to trimming and J lost 0 bases, with 4 bases between them. The CDR3 contains 12 residues. This sample stems from a study of Ad26.COV2.S vaccination and SARS-CoV-2 variants. Treatment of the sample: around 19 received Ad26.COV2.S at low or high dose, single or two shots; about 5 received placebo; per-sample allocation not given. Sampling was performed 63 days after the first vaccine or placebo injection. Produced via immunoSEQ multiplex PCR; TCRdb's table is partial and in-frame only. The table lists hundreds of thousands of clones, 80% to 90% of them singletons, with roughly 5% in the top ten. Findings and limits, study-wide: Vaccinated and placebo-treated recipients had similar non-spike TCR breadth.

This rearrangement joins TRBV18 to TRBJ2-5; D is unclear. The receptor comes from a person aged 18-60 years who received the Ad26.COV2.S COVID-19 vaccine or a placebo. The material sequenced was peripheral blood, taken in a trial of Ad26.COV2.S vaccine versus placebo. The CDR3 nucleotides read TGTGCCAGCTCAGCATACCAAGAGACCCAGTACTTC. Its translation is CASSAYQETQYF. The full variable domain, its missing parts supplied by reference TRBV18 and TRBJ2-5, is NAGVMQNPRHLVRRRGQEARLRCSPMKGHSHVYWYRQLPEEGLKFMVYLQKENIIDESGMPKERFSAEFPKEGPSILRIQQVVRGDSAAYFCASSAYQETQYFGPGTRLLVL.